The entry below describes one T cell receptor (beta chain). Its antigen is still unknown. CDR3 length: 15 residues. This specimen comes from a study of cytomegalovirus exposure and HLA in healthy donors. Study context: Genetic ancestry analysis placed about 80% of the 400 or so donors that were genotyped in the Caucasian-associated cluster. Notes on the study in general: TCR beta chains numbering under 200 were designated cytomegalovirus-associated. An analysis was carried out at a later point. It showed that HLA-associated TCR beta chains were more clonally expanded than equally common non-associated chains.

The PCR used 60 Vbeta and 13 Jbeta primers. Some clones are missing from TCRdb's copy, which holds only in-frame ones; the method was immunoSEQ multiplex PCR. The table includes around 210,000 clones, around 77% detected once. The sequence came from a woman in her 30s in good health and CMV-seronegative. The rearrangement links TRBV21-1 to TRBJ2-5; the table names TRBD2, a call not compared with the DNA. TRBV21-1 is a pseudogene segment. The sequencing input was PBMCs. CDR3 sequence: CASSKRLKYQETQYF. In DNA, the CDR3 is TGTGCCAGCAGCAAGAGGCTGAAGTACCAAGAGACCCAGTACTTC.